This record looks at one T cell receptor (beta chain) sequence and its context. What it recognizes is unknown. This sample was taken from a study of shared clonotypes between healthy human individuals. General study points: Limitation of the genetic and exposure-history diversity represented came from the few donors. Four donors showed sharing of about 4.7% of naive CD4 clonotypes.

TCRdb keeps only in-frame clones here, not all; method: immunoSEQ multiplex PCR. The sample consists of a few million clones, over 90% of them appearing once. Splitting of CD4+ cells produced CD45RA+ naive and CD45RA-negative memory subsets. The CDR3 covers 14 residues. Germline V gives CDR1 SGHRS, CDR2 YFSETQ. V dropped 4 bases and J dropped 0 bases, with 10 bases sitting between them. This TCR came from a man between 18 and 29 years old in good health. Some clones in this sample may be carry-over from other donors' samples. This chain links TRBV5-1 with TRBJ1-2; D gene uncertain. Sequencing was carried out using naive CD4+ T cells from PBMCs. Subset here: CD45RA+ positively selected. The CDR3 reads CASSAREPNYGYTF. CDR3 sequence (DNA): TGCGCCAGCAGCGCTAGGGAGCCTAACTATGGCTACACCTTC.